The T cell receptor beta chain described here comes from a study of OX40 agonist ivuxolimab in advanced cancers. Study as a whole: The patients' treatment was ivuxolimab, an agonistic anti-OX40 (CD134) antibody. Three individuals attained partial responses, comprising one hepatocellular carcinoma case and two cutaneous melanoma cases.

Generated by immunoSEQ multiplex PCR, the TCRdb table keeps only in-frame clones and is missing some. The sample has tens of thousands of clones; roughly nine tenths are singletons. The sequenced sample was CD4+ or CD8+ T cells sorted from blood, obtained in a trial of the OX40 agonist ivuxolimab. The sequence was obtained from an adult with an advanced solid tumor such as melanoma, head and neck, liver or kidney cancer.

CDR3 loop: CASRLGGGTGNTIYF. The CDR3 nucleotides are TGTGCCAGTAGACTTGGGGGGGGCACTGGAAACACCATATATTTT. The rearrangement uses TRBV19 and TRBJ1-3, with D tentatively TRBD1 (6 bases). The CDR3 consists of 15 residues. Germline values: CDR1 LNHDA, CDR2 SQIVND (reference sequence). Trimming left V 6 bases short and J 2 bases short, with 14 bases between. Supplemented by reference TRBV19 and TRBJ1-3, the full variable domain reads DGGITQSPKYLFRKEGQNVTLSCEQNLNHDAMYWYRQDPGQGLRLIYYSQIVNDFQKGDIAEGYSVSREKKESFPLTVTSAQKNPTAFYLCASRLGGGTGNTIYFGEGSWLTVV.